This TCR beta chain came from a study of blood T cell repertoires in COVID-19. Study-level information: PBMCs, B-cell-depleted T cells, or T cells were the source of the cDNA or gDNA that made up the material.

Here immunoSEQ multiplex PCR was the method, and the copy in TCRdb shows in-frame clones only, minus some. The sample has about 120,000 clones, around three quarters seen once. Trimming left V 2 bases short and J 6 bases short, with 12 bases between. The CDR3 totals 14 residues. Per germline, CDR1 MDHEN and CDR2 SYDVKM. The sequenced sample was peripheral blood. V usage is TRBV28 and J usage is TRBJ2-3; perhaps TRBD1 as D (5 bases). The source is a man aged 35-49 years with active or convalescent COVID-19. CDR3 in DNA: TGTGCCAGCAGTTTAGAAGGGGCAGGGGATACGCAGTATTTT. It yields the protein CASSLEGAGDTQYF.